This TCR beta chain was found in a study of cytomegalovirus exposure and HLA in healthy donors. Background on the study: Some 80 million unique TCRs from HLA-typed donors were held in an early data release. Study-wide results and caveats: The authors enumerated 164 TCR beta chains as linked to cytomegalovirus. Later analysis demonstrated an association between a missense DCLRE1C variant and TCR beta V- and J-gene trimming.

In regard to this clone: Its antigen is still unknown.

Germline values: CDR1 SGHRS, CDR2 YFSETQ. V dropped 4 bases and J dropped 4; count of bases not matched to a gene: 16. The CDR3 contains 20 residues. The study ran its PCR with 60 Vbeta and 13 Jbeta primers. Sequenced by immunoSEQ multiplex PCR; TCRdb stores in-frame clones only, minus some. The top ten clones hold about 4.5% of a sample with approximately 150,000 clones, roughly 80% of them seen once. The TCR comes from a man aged 35 to 55 in good health and CMV-seronegative. The sequenced material came from PBMCs. This chain connects TRBV5-1 to TRBJ2-1; 14 nucleotides agree with TRBD2. The CDR3 bases are TGCGCCAGCAGCCTTGGGGGACTAGCGGGGGACCCTAGAGCGTACAATGAGCAGTTCTTC. Translating gives CASSLGGLAGDPRAYNEQFF.